This T cell receptor (beta chain) was profiled in a study of blood T cell repertoires in COVID-19. CDR3 length equals 11 residues. V was pared by 9 bases and J by 3 bases, with 9 bases between. Germline lookup yields CDR1 SNHLY and CDR2 FYNNEI. The method was immunoSEQ multiplex PCR; TCRdb's version includes in-frame clones alone and lacks a portion of them. This sample carries around 230,000 clones, about 83% of them seen once, and the ten largest clones take about 2.5%. Sequencing was performed on peripheral blood. This chain uses TRBV2 with TRBJ2-7; D unresolved. The sequence came from a woman in her thirties or forties with active or convalescent COVID-19. The CDR3 sequence is CASLIVYEQYF. The CDR3 nucleotides are TGTGCCAGTTTAATAGTCTACGAGCAGTACTTC.